A single sample gave rise to the 15 T cell receptor beta chains below, sequenced in a study of human T cells and chemical hapten exposure. MiXCR was run by TCRdb on the RACE reads, yielding one entry per CDR3 protein. The sample yields 140,000 or so distinct CDR3 sequences, approximately 10% seen once. Sample time point: patch test 2, 6 weeks after DPC sensitization. Regarding treatment: therapeutic diphenylcyclopropenone sensitization with weekly scalp DPC. This specimen consisted of whole blood, obtained in connection with sensitization to the hapten diphenylcyclopropenone (DPC). Receptors originate from a woman aged 50 to 60 with alopecia areata. Some clones in this sample may be carry-over from other donors' samples.

In this sample, this clonotype turned up many times. This sequence joins TRBV7-2 and TRBJ2-3, with D perhaps matching TRBD2 (6 bases). Germline CDR1 is SGHTA and CDR2 is FQGNSA. The V gene lost 2 bases and the J gene lost 0 bases, with 21 bases spanning the gap. The CDR3 extends over 19 amino acids. The DNA for the CDR3 is TGTGCCAGCAGCTTAACCCTGGCCGGAGGGAGGTCTAGCACAGATACGCAGTATTTT. It encodes CASSLTLAGGRSSTDTQYF.

This clonotype has more than one count but fewer than ten. J is TRBJ1-2 and V is TRBV29-1; D perhaps matches TRBD1 (5 bases). In germline, CDR1 is SQVTM, CDR2 ANQGSEA. V lost 1 base, J lost 6 bases, and 12 bases lay in between. The CDR3 loop spans 13 amino acids. DNA for the CDR3: TGCAGCGTTGAAGGGTCAGGGATGGATGGCTACACCTTC. Its protein product is CSVEGSGMDGYTF.

This clonotype has ten or more counts. This sequence joins TRBV20-1 and TRBJ1-5; D is ambiguous. Germline V lookup: CDR1 DFQATT, CDR2 SNEGSKA (reference sequence). Trimming took 2 bases from V and 3 from J, leaving 5 bases between them. The CDR3 is 12 amino acids. The CDR3 coding sequence is TGCAGTGCTAGAACGCCCAATCAGCCCCAGCATTTT. Translating gives CSARTPNQPQHF.

The chain carries TRBV29-1 and TRBJ2-1; D ambiguous. CDR1 SQVTM and CDR2 ANQGSEA come from the germline V gene. Trimming left V 2 bases short and J 10 bases short, with 3 bases between. The CDR3 contains 9 residues. CDR3 amino acids: CSVEIEQFF. As DNA, the CDR3 is TGCAGCGTTGAAATAGAGCAGTTCTTC.

In its sample, this clonotype was seen many times. This chain uses TRBV29-1 with TRBJ2-5, with 10 bases identical to TRBD2. The V gene end was trimmed by 6 bases and the J gene end by 2 bases; junction bases not matched to a gene: 9. CDR1 and CDR2 (germline): SQVTM, ANQGSEA. The CDR3 spans 15 residues. The chain's CDR3 is CSVALGLAIQETQYF. The CDR3 nucleotides are TGCAGCGTGGCCCTGGGACTAGCGATACAAGAGACCCAGTACTTC.

This clonotype was detected only once. The chain couples TRBV9 to TRBJ2-2; D gene uncertain. Per germline, CDR1 SGDLS and CDR2 YYNGEE. The CDR3 is made up of 13 amino acids. The V gene lost 2 bases and the J gene lost 4 bases, with 6 bases spanning the gap. The CDR3 protein is CASSVTATGELFF. The CDR3 nucleotides read TGTGCCAGCAGCGTTACAGCCACCGGGGAGCTGTTTTTT.

The rearrangement uses TRBV7-6 and TRBJ2-3; 14 bases are shared with TRBD2. The CDR3 extends over 17 amino acids. V was pared by 3 bases and J by 2 bases, with 4 bases of the junction left unmatched. The germline gives CDR1 SGHVS, CDR2 FNYEAQ. The CDR3, as DNA: TGTGCCAGCAGCTTGGGACTAGCGGGAGTGTACACAGATACGCAGTATTTT. It yields the protein CASSLGLAGVYTDTQYF.

The sample holds a few counts of this clonotype. This chain joins TRBV4-1 and TRBJ2-7; the D gene is possibly TRBD2 (6 bases). Per the germline V gene, CDR1 is MGHRA and CDR2 is YSYEKL. Trimming cost V 4 bases and J 5 bases, with 18 bases left between them. This CDR3 contains 15 residues. In DNA form, the CDR3 reads TGCGCCAGCAGCCGGAGACTAGTAAGTGCCGACGAGCAGTACTTC. It is translated as CASSRRLVSADEQYF.

The sample holds a few counts of this clonotype. The chain employs TRBV14 and TRBJ2-3; D not certain. V was cut by 4 bases and J by 8 bases, with 16 bases left in between. The CDR3 runs to 14 residues. Looked up from germline, CDR1 is SGHDN and CDR2 is FVKESK. The CDR3 DNA is TGTGCCAGCAGCCCCCTGGGTCCGTGGGGTACGCAGTATTTT. This codes for CASSPLGPWGTQYF.

This clonotype was recorded many times. J is TRBJ2-5 and V is TRBV4-2; no firm D call. This CDR3 has 12 residues. V was clipped by 1 base and J by 5 bases, with 5 bases between them. Looked up from germline, CDR1 is LGHNA and CDR2 is YNFKEQ. This CDR3 reads CASSQATETQYF. CDR3 DNA sequence: TGTGCCAGCAGCCAAGCCACTGAGACCCAGTACTTC.

This clonotype has more than one count but fewer than ten. This rearrangement joins TRBV7-9 to TRBJ2-7, with 8 bases lining up with TRBD2. Looked up from germline, CDR1 is SEHNR and CDR2 is FQNEAQ (reference sequence). The junction had 6 bases not matched to a gene; V was cut back by 3 bases and J by 2 bases. This CDR3 contains 15 residues. CDR3 loop: CASSFPGLATYEQYF. CDR3 DNA: TGTGCCAGCAGCTTTCCCGGACTAGCTACCTACGAGCAGTACTTC.

In its sample, this clonotype was seen a few times. The V gene is TRBV7-9, the J gene TRBJ1-3, with a tentative D call TRBD1 (6 bases). The CDR3 runs to 15 residues. The germline V and J ends were trimmed by 8 bases and 0 bases, with 14 bases remaining between them. From germline, CDR1 is SEHNR and CDR2 FQNEAQ (reference sequence). CDR3 sequence (DNA): TGTGCCAGCCGGCGGGGGACAAACTCTGGAAACACCATATATTTT. As protein: CASRRGTNSGNTIYF.

This clonotype occurred many times. This chain uses TRBV5-4 with TRBJ2-3; 7 bases fit TRBD2. In germline, CDR1 is SGHNT, CDR2 YYREEE (reference sequence). V shed 1 base, J shed 0 bases, and the junction held 5 bases outside the gene matches. The CDR3 is 16 amino acids. The CDR3 bases are TGTGCCAGCAGCTTGCGGGCTAGCGGCAGCACAGATACGCAGTATTTT. Protein: CASSLRASGSTDTQYF.

The chain couples TRBV6-2 or TRBV6-3 to TRBJ1-1; D not resolved. Germline CDR1 MNHEY, CDR2 SVGEGT. V gave up 6 bases and J gave up 5 bases, with 13 bases separating them. The CDR3 consists of 13 residues. CDR3 bases: TGTGCCAGCAGCCGCCTGTGGGGAACTGAAGCTTTCTTT. Translated: CASSRLWGTEAFF.

In this sample, this clonotype turned up a few times. The chain carries TRBV7-9 and TRBJ2-7; no definite D call. CDR3 length: 14 residues. Germline assignment: CDR1 SEHNR and CDR2 FQNEAQ (reference sequence). The ends were cut back, 4 bases at V and 5 bases at J, with 15 bases in the middle. Written as DNA, the CDR3 is TGTGCCAGCAGCTCGTGGGGTCCCCGCGACGAGCAGTACTTC. It yields the protein CASSSWGPRDEQYF.